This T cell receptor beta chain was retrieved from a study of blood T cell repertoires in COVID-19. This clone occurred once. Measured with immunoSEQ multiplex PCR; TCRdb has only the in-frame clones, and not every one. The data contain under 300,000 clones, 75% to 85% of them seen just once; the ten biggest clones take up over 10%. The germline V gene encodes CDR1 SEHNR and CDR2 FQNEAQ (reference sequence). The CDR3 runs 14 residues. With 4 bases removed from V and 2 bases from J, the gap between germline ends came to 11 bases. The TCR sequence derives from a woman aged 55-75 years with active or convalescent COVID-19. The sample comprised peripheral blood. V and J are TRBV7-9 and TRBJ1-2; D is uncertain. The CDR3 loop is CASSSLAANYGYTF. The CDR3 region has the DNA TGTGCCAGCAGCTCCTTAGCGGCCAACTATGGCTACACCTTC.